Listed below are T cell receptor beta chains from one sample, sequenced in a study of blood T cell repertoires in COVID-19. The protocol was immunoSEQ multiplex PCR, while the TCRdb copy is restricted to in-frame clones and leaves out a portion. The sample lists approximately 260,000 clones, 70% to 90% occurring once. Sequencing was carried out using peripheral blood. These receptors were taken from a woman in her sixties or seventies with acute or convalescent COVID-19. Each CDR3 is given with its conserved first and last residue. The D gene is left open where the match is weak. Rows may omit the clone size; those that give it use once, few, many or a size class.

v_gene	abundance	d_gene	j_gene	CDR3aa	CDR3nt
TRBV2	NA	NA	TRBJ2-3	CASSEGGRVTQYF	TGTGCCAGCAGTGAAGGCGGCAGGGTTACGCAGTATTTT
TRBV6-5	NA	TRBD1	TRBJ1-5	CASRSGQGHLPQHF	TGTGCCAGCAGATCGGGACAGGGACATCTTCCCCAGCATTTT
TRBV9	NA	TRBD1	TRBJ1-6	CASSASQGAGASPLHF	TGTGCCAGCAGCGCCTCACAGGGGGCTGGTGCGTCACCCCTCCACTTT
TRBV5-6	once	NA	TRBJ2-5	CASSLRVWETQYF	TGTGCCAGCAGCTTGCGGGTTTGGGAGACCCAGTACTTC
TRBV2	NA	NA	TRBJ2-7	CASKEGAGRPSYEQYF	TGTGCCAGCAAGGAGGGGGCCGGACGCCCCTCCTACGAGCAGTACTTC
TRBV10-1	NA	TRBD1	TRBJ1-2	CASTPGTGYGYTF	TGCGCCAGCACCCCCGGGACAGGCTATGGCTACACCTTC
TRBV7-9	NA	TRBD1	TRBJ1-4	CASSPPGTGNEKLFF	TGTGCCAGCAGTCCTCCCGGGACAGGGAATGAAAAACTGTTTTTT
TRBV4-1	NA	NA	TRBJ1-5	CASSRGQLGDQPQHF	TGCGCCAGCAGCCGTGGACAGTTAGGGGATCAGCCCCAGCATTTT
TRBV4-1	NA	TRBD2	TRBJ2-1	CASSHATSGGYNEQFF	TGCGCCAGCAGCCACGCTACTAGCGGGGGCTACAATGAGCAGTTCTTC
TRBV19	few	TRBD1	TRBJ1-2	CASSMPRRQGRFYGYTF	TGTGCCAGTAGTATGCCCCGAAGACAGGGGCGGTTCTATGGCTACACCTTC
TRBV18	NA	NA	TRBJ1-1	CASSQNRETEAFF	TGTGCCAGCTCACAAAACAGGGAAACTGAAGCTTTCTTT
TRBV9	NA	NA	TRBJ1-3	CASSVGSGARNTIYF	TGTGCCAGCAGCGTAGGTTCAGGGGCGAGAAACACCATATATTTT
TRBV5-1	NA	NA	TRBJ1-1	CASSLVPGNTEAFF	TGCGCCAGCAGCTTGGTTCCGGGGAACACTGAAGCTTTCTTT
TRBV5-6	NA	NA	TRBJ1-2	CASSELQDANGYTF	TGTGCCAGCAGCGAACTACAGGACGCCAATGGCTACACCTTC
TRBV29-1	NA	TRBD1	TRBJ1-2	CSVERTGQGYTF	TGCAGCGTTGAACGGACAGGGCAGGGCTACACCTTC
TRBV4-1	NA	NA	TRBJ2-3	CASSQGIQGSTDTQYF	TGCGCCAGCAGCCAAGGGATTCAGGGGAGCACAGATACGCAGTATTTT
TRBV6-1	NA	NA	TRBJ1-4	CASSYGGSLEKLFF	TGTGCCAGCAGTTATGGGGGGAGTTTGGAAAAACTGTTTTTT
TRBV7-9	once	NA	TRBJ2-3	CASSLAGGWGQSTGDTQYF	TGTGCCAGCAGCTTAGCCGGCGGGTGGGGGCAGTCCACCGGGGATACGCAGTATTTT
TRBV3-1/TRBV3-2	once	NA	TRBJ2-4	CASSPPVSAKNIQYF	TGTGCCAGCAGCCCCCCTGTCTCGGCCAAAAACATTCAGTACTTC
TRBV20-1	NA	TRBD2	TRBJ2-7	CSASALAGDSYEQYF	TGCAGTGCTAGTGCACTAGCGGGGGACTCCTACGAGCAGTACTTC
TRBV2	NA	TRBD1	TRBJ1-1	CASSPALGQGDTEAFF	TGTGCCAGCAGTCCCGCCCTGGGACAGGGAGACACTGAAGCTTTCTTT
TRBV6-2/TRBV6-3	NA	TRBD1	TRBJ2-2	CASSYGGGTGLTGELFF	TGTGCCAGCAGTTACGGTGGGGGGACAGGGCTCACCGGGGAGCTGTTTTTT
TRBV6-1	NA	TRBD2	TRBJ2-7	CASSEGGGPLREQYF	TGTGCCAGCAGTGAAGGCGGGGGGCCTTTACGCGAGCAGTACTTC
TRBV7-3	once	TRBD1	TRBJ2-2	CASSRLTGQLAGELFF	TGTGCCAGCAGCCGACTGACAGGGCAGTTGGCCGGGGAGCTGTTTTTT
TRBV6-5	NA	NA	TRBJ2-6	CASSAGDLGANVLTF	TGTGCCAGCAGCGCAGGGGATCTCGGGGCCAACGTCCTGACTTTC
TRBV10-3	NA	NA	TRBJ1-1	CAISEPRNTEAFF	TGTGCCATCAGTGAGCCTAGGAACACTGAAGCTTTCTTT
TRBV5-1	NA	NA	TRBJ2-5	CASSFSARSRETQYF	TGCGCCAGCAGCTTTTCGGCGCGGTCCCGTGAGACCCAGTACTTC
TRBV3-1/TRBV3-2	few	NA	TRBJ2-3	CASSPTALADTQYF	TGTGCCAGCAGCCCGACAGCGCTGGCAGATACGCAGTATTTT
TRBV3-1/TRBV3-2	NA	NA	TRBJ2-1	CASSYGHQNNEQFF	TGTGCCAGCAGCTACGGACACCAGAACAATGAGCAGTTCTTC
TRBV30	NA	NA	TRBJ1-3	CAWGGAGNTIYF	TGTGCCTGGGGGGGAGCTGGAAACACCATATATTTT
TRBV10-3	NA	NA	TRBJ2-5	CATGEETQYF	TGTGCCACCGGAGAAGAGACCCAGTACTTC
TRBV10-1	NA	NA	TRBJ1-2	CASSGGGIAYGYTF	TGCGCCAGCAGTGGAGGAGGGATCGCCTATGGCTACACCTTC
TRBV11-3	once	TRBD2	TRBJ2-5	CASSGGAWETQYF	TGTGCCTCTAGCGGGGGGGCTTGGGAGACCCAGTACTTC
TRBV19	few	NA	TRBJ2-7	CASSRTGVPSEQYF	TGTGCCAGTAGTAGAACGGGAGTCCCTAGTGAGCAGTACTTC
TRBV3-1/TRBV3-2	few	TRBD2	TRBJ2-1	CASSQEERGGLNEQFF	TGTGCCAGCAGCCAAGAGGAGCGGGGGGGACTAAATGAGCAGTTCTTC
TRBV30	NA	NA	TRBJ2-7	CAWRSPGRTREQYF	TGTGCCTGGAGGAGCCCAGGGAGGACTCGGGAGCAGTACTTC
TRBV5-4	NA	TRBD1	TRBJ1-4	CASSLDGQGGKLFF	TGTGCCAGCAGCTTGGACGGACAGGGAGGAAAACTGTTTTTT
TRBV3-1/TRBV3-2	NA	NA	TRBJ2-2	CASQNTGELFF	TGTGCCAGCCAGAACACCGGGGAGCTGTTTTTT
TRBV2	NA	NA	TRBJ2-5	CASTLETQYF	TGTGCCAGCACTCTAGAGACCCAGTACTTC